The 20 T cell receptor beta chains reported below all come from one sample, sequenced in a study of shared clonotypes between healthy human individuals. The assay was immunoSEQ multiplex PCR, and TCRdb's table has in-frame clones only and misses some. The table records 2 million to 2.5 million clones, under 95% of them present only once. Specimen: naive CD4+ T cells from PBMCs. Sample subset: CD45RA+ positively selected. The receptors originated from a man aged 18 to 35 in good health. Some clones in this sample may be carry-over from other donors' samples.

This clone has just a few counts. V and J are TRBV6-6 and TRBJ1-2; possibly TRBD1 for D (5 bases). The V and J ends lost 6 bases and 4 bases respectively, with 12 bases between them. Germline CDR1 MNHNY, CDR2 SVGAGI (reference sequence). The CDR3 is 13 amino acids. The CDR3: CASSPDSLYGYTF. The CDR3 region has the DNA TGTGCCAGCAGCCCAGACAGCCTCTATGGCTACACCTTC.

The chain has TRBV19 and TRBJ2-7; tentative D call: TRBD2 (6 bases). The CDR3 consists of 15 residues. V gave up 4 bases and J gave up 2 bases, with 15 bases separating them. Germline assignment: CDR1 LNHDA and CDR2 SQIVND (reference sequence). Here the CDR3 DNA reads TGTGCCAGTAGTACCCAGGGTAGCGGTACCTACGAGCAGTACTTC. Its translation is CASSTQGSGTYEQYF.

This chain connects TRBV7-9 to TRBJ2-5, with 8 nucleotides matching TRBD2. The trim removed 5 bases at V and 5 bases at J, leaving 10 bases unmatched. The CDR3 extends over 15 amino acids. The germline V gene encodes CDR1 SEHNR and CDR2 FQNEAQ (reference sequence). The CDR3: CASSATAGEGETQYF. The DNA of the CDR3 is TGTGCCAGCAGCGCCACAGCGGGAGAGGGGGAGACCCAGTACTTC.

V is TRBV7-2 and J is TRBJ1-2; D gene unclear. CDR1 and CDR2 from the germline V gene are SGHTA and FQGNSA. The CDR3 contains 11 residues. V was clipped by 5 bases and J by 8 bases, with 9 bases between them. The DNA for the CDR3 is TGTGCCAGCAGCCCGCTGGACGGCTACACCTTC. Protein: CASSPLDGYTF.

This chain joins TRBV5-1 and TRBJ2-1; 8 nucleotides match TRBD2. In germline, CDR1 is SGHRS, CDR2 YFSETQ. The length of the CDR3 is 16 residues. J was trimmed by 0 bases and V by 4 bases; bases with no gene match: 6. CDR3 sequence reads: CASSASGGSSYNEQFF. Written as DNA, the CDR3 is TGCGCCAGCAGCGCGAGCGGGGGAAGCTCCTACAATGAGCAGTTCTTC.

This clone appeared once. CDR3 residues: CASSALGGTKETQYF. CDR3 nucleotide sequence: TGTGCCAGCTCAGCACTTGGCGGGACCAAAGAGACCCAGTACTTC. This rearrangement joins TRBV18 to TRBJ2-5; D perhaps matches TRBD2 (6 bases). V gave up 5 bases and J gave up 3 bases, with 16 bases separating them. CDR3 length: 15 residues. Germline V CDR1 and CDR2: KGHSH, LQKENI.

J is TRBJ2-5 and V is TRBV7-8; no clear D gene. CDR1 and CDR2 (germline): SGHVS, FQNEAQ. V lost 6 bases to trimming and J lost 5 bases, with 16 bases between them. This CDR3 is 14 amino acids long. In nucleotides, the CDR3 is TGTGCCAGCAGGTCACAAAGGGCATCGGAGACCCAGTACTTC. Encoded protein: CASRSQRASETQYF.

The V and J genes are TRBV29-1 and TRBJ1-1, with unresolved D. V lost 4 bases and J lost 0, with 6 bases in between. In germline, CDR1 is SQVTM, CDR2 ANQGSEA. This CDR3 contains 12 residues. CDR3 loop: CSVARMNTEAFF. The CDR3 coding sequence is TGCAGCGTTGCACGGATGAACACTGAAGCTTTCTTT.

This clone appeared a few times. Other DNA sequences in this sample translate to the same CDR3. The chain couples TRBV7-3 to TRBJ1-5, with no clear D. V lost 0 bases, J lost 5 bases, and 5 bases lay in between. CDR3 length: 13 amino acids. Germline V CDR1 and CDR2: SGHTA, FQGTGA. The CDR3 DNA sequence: TGTGCCAGCAGCTTAACGCGGGATCAGCCCCAGCATTTT. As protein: CASSLTRDQPQHF.

The CDR3 here is CASSSLTGGIYEQYF. Written as DNA, the CDR3 is TGTGCCAGCAGCTCTCTGACAGGGGGCATCTACGAGCAGTACTTC. The chain couples TRBV5-4 to TRBJ2-7, with 10 bases that match TRBD1. V gave up 3 bases and J gave up 3 bases; unmatched junction bases: 6. The CDR3 totals 15 residues. Germline V gives CDR1 SGHNT, CDR2 YYREEE (reference sequence). Full variable domain (missing parts from reference TRBV5-4 and TRBJ2-7): ETGVTQSPTHLIKTRGQQVTLRCSSQSGHNTVSWYQQALGQGPQFIFQYYREEENGRGNFPPRFSGLQFPNYSSELNVNALELDDSALYLCASSSLTGGIYEQYFGPGTRLTVT.

CDR3 region: CAWAASLQETQYF. Written as DNA, the CDR3 is TGTGCCTGGGCCGCCAGCTTACAAGAGACCCAGTACTTC. The chain recombines TRBV30 with TRBJ2-5; D remains ambiguous. The CDR3 totals 13 residues. Germline values: CDR1 GTSNPN, CDR2 SVGIG (reference sequence). V dropped 5 bases and J dropped 2 bases, with 12 bases sitting between them.

CDR3 sequence reads: CASSLAYSGTSTDTQYF. The CDR3 nucleotides read TGCGCCAGCAGCTTGGCCTACTCCGGGACATCCACAGATACGCAGTATTTT. This sequence joins TRBV5-1 and TRBJ2-3; tentative D call: TRBD1 (6 bases). The germline CDR1 and CDR2 sequences are SGHRS and YFSETQ. This CDR3 is built from 17 residues. The V end lost 0 bases, the J end lost 2 bases, and 16 bases lay between the germline ends. The variable domain in full, completed from reference TRBV5-1 and TRBJ2-3, reads KAGVTQTPRYLIKTRGQQVTLSCSPISGHRSVSWYQQTPGQGLQFLFEYFSETQRNKGNFPGRFSGRQFSNSRSEMNVSTLELGDSALYLCASSLAYSGTSTDTQYFGPGTRLTVL.

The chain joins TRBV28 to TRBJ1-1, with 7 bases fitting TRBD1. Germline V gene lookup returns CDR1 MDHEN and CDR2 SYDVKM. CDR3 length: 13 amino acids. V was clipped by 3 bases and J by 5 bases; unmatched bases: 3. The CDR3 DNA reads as TGTGCCAGCAGTTTTGACAGGGTGACTGAAGCTTTCTTT. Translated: CASSFDRVTEAFF.

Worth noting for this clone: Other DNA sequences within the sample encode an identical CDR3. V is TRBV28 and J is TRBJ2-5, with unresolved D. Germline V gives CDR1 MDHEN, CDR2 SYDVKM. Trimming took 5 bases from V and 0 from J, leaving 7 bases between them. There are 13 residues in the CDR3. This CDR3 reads CASSLGYQETQYF. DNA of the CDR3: TGTGCCAGCAGTCTTGGGTACCAAGAGACCCAGTACTTC.

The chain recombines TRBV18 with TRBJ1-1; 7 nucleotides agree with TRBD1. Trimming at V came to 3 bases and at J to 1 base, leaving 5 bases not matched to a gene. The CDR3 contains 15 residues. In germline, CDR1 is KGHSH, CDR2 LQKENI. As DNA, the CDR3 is TGTGCCAGCTCACCCAACCGACAGGGGAACACTGAAGCTTTCTTT. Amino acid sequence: CASSPNRQGNTEAFF.

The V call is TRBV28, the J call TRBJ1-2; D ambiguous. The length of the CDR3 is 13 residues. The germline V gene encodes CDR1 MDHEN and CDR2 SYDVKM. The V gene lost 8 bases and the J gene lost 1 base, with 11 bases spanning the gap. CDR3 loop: CASRTDINYGYTF. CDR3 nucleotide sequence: TGTGCCAGCCGGACGGATATTAACTATGGCTACACCTTC.

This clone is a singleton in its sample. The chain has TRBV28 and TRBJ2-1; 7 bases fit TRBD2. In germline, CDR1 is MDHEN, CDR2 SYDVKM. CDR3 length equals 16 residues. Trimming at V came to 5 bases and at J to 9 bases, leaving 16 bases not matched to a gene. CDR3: CASSTSGLWGESEQFF. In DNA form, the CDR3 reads TGTGCCAGCAGTACATCGGGACTATGGGGCGAGTCTGAGCAGTTCTTC.

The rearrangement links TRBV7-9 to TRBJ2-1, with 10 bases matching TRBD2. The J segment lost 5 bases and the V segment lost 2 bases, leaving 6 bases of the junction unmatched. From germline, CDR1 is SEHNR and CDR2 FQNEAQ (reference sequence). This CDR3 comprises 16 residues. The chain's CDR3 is CASSLFWTSGNNEQFF. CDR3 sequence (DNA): TGTGCCAGCAGCTTATTCTGGACTAGCGGAAACAATGAGCAGTTCTTC.

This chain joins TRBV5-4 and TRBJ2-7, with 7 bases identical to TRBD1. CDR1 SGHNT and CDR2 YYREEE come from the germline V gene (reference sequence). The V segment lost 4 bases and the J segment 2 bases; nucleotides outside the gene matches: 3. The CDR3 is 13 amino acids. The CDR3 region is CASSRGQAYEQYF. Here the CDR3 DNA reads TGTGCCAGCAGCCGTGGACAGGCCTACGAGCAGTACTTC.

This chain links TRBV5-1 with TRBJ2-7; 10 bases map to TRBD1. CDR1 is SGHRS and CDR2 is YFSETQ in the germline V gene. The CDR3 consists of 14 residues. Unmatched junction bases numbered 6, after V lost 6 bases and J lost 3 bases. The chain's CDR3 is CASTQRTGGYEQYF. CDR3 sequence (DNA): TGCGCCAGCACCCAACGGACAGGGGGCTACGAGCAGTACTTC.